The entry below describes one TCR beta chain. No antigen is known for it. The study ran its PCR with 60 Vbeta and 13 Jbeta primers. Profiling relied on immunoSEQ multiplex PCR, and the TCRdb table lists in-frame clones only, not all of them. The sample shows 150,000 to 200,000 clones, 77% of them seen only once. The sample belongs to a study of cytomegalovirus exposure and HLA in healthy donors. Overall study findings and caveats: Sequences of the TCR beta chain were said to predict the HLA-A and HLA-B alleles of most subjects accurately. Later analysis identified a missense DCLRE1C variant that was linked to TCR beta V- and J-gene trimming. For presence/absence analyses, sequencing depth was assumed to be roughly uniform across donors.

The trim removed 3 bases at V and 8 bases at J, leaving 16 bases unmatched. The germline gives CDR1 SEHNR, CDR2 FQNEAQ (reference sequence). The CDR3 sequence is 18 residues long. The gene calls are TRBV7-9 and TRBJ1-1; 12 bases agree with TRBD1. The sequence was obtained from a woman aged 25 to 39 in good health and CMV-seronegative. Sequencing input: PBMCs. The CDR3 here is CASSLGPGTGGKKREAFF. For the CDR3, the DNA is TGTGCCAGCAGCTTGGGCCCTGGGACAGGGGGCAAGAAACGGGAAGCTTTCTTT. Using reference TRBV7-9 and TRBJ1-1 for the parts outside the CDR3, the full variable domain is DTGVSQNPRHKITKRGQNVTFRCDPISEHNRLYWYRQTLGQGPEFLTYFQNEAQLEKSRLLSDRFSAERPKGSFSTLEIQRTEQGDSAMYLCASSLGPGTGGKKREAFFGQGTRLTVV.